This T cell receptor beta chain was found in a study of blood T cell repertoires in COVID-19 (TCRdb year 2020). With regard to the full study: Collaborator samples came from the United States, Italy and Spain and covered acute and convalescent phases of COVID-19. The sample metadata nearly always contained a de-identified subject ID, COVID-19 status, age in years and sex. The prospective study material was composed of cDNA or gDNA derived from T cells, B-cell-depleted T cells, or PBMCs. The repertoires were made available in a free public database intended to serve as a resource for research on the immune response to SARS-CoV-2. Where available, HLA class I and class II types were obtained from metadata supplied by the sample provider rather than from assay-based typing. The dataset comprised deeply sampled blood TCRbeta repertoires from subjects exposed to, actively infected with, or recovered from COVID-19. The samples were drawn from the first 160 participants of the ongoing ImmuneRACE study and from over a thousand subjects provided by 6 global collaborators.

TCRbeta CDR3 regions were amplified from genomic DNA using the immunoSEQ Assay, a bias-controlled multiplex PCR. In the paper's pipeline: Within the assay, amplification of reference gene primers was used to estimate how many nucleated cells each sample contained. To quantify the absolute abundance of each unique TCRbeta CDR3 rearrangement, sequence reads were collapsed and filtered. For each sample, productive Simpson clonality was calculated as the square root of Simpson's diversity index over productive rearrangements. This immuneACCESS table, as held by TCRdb, lists in-frame sequences with V and J called but not all clones. Of the missing ones, under half trace to an unresolved V gene in checked studies; the others have no known cause. The V and J calls and clone size are taken from that table; D and trimming were inferred from the DNA. Within this sample are some 180,000 clones, with 70% to 90% of them counted one time only. Of the sample, less than 25% falls within the top ten clones.

Whole blood was collected in K2EDTA tubes by collaborating institutions according to the institutions' own protocols. For TCRbeta analysis, collaborator samples were shipped as frozen whole blood, as isolated PBMCs, or as DNA extracted from either sample type. Results the study describes overall, beyond this receptor: Clinical and demographic metadata were provided uncurated, with the amount varying by source and participant.

CDR1 and CDR2 were assigned from the germline V gene as SNHLY and FYNNEI. The CDR3 goes from the cysteine to the phenylalanine over 14 residues. This entry keeps only the CDR3 DNA: 42 bases, framed from base 1. Trimming at the junction amounts to 4 bases on V and 3 bases on J, and the germline ends lie 9 bases apart. Points on this clone: The target of this receptor is not known. Base qualities are missing; no much larger clone stands one base away.

The TCR sequence derives from a man in his 70s with active or convalescent COVID-19. In this chain, TRBV2 is recombined with TRBJ1-4; the D gene cannot be resolved reliably. The sample comprised peripheral blood. CDR3 protein: CASSVRIANEKLFF. The sequenced DNA is TGTGCCAGCAGTGTGCGGATCGCTAATGAAAAACTGTTTTTT. The CDR3 plus the reference TRBV2 and TRBJ1-4 genes for the other parts give the full variable domain: EPEVTQTPSHQVTQMGQEVILRCVPISNHLYFYWYRQILGQKVEFLVSFYNNEISEKSEIFDDQFSVERPDGSNFTLKIRSTKLEDSAMYFCASSVRIANEKLFFGSGTQLSVL.